This TCR beta chain appears in the sequencing data of a study of T cell changes during pregnancy in multiple sclerosis. The CDR3 runs 15 residues. V lost 8 bases to trimming and J lost 4 bases, with 20 bases between them. Looked up from germline, CDR1 is LNHDA and CDR2 is SQIVND (reference sequence). Clones were read by immunoSEQ multiplex PCR, and TCRdb kept only the in-frame ones, dropping some. Of approximately 87,000 clones listed, about 89% are singletons. The TCR was taken from a female donor with multiple sclerosis, enrolled in a pregnancy study. V usage is TRBV19 and J usage is TRBJ1-1, with D hard to call. This sample comprised CD4+ T cells from peripheral blood mononuclear cells, obtained in the second trimester of pregnancy. The CDR3 DNA follows: TGTGCCAGTTTGAGCCCCGGAAAGGGAGTCACTGAAGCTTTCTTT. This codes for CASLSPGKGVTEAFF.